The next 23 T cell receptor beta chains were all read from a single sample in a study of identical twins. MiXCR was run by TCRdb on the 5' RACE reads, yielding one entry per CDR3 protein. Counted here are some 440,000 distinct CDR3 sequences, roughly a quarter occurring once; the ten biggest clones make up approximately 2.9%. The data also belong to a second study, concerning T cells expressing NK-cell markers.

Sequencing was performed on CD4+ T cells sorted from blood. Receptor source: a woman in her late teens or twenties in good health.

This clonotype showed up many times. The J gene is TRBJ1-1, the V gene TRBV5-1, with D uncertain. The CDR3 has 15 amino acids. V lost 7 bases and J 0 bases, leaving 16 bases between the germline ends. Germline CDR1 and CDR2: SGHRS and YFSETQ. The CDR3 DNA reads TGCGCCAGCTGCGAGAGGTGGCCCATGAACACTGAAGCTTTCTTT. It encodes CASCERWPMNTEAFF.

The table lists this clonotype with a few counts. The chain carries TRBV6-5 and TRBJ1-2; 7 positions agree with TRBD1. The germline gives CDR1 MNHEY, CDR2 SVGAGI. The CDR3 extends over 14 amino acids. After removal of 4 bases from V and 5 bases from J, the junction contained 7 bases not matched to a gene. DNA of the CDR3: TGTGCCAGCAGTTCCCACAGGGGAGGGTATGGCTACACCTTC. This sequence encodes CASSSHRGGYGYTF.

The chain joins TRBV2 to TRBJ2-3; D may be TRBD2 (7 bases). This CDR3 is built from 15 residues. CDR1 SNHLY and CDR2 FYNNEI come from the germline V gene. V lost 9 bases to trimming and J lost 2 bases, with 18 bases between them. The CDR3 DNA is TGTGCCAGAACAATGAGGGGGGGAATCACAGATACGCAGTATTTT. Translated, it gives CARTMRGGITDTQYF.

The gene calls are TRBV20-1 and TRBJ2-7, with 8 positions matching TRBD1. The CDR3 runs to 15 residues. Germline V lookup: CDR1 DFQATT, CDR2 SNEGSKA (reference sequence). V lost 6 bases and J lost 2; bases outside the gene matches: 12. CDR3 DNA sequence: TGCAGTGCCACAAAGACAGGGGTTATTACCTACGAGCAGTACTTC. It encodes CSATKTGVITYEQYF.

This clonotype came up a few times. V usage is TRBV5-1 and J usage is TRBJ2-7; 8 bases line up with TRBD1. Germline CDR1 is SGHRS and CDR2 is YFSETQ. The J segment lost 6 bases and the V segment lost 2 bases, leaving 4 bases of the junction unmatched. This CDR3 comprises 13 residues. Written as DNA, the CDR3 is TGCGCCAGCAGCTTTCAGGGGGCGGCCGAGCAGTACTTC. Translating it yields CASSFQGAAEQYF.

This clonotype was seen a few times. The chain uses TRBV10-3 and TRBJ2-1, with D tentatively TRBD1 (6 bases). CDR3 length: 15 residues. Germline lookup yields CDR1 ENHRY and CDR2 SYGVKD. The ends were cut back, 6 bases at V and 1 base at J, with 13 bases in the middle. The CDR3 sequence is CAISTDRWSYNEQFF. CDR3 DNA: TGTGCCATCAGCACGGACAGATGGTCCTACAATGAGCAGTTCTTC.

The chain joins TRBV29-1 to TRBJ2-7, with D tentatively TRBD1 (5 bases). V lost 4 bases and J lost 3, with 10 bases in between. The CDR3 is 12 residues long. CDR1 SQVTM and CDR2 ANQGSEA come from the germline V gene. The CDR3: CSVARADYEQYF. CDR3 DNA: TGCAGCGTTGCCAGGGCAGACTACGAGCAGTACTTC.

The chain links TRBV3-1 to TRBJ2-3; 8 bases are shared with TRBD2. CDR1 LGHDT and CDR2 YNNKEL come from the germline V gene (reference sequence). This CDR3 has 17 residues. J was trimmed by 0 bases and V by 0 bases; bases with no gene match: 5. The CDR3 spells CASSQEIAGRSTDTQYF. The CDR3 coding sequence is TGTGCCAGCAGCCAAGAAATAGCGGGGCGGAGCACAGATACGCAGTATTTT.

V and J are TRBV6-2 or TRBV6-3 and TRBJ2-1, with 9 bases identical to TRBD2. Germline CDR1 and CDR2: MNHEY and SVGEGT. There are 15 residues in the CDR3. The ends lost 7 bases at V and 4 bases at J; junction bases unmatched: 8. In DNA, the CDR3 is TGTGCCAGCACCCCCAGCGGGGGGAAGTACAATGAGCAGTTCTTC. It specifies CASTPSGGKYNEQFF.

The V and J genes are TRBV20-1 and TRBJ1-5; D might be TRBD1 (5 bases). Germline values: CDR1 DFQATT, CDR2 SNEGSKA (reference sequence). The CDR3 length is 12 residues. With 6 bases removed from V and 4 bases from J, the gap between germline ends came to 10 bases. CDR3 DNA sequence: TGCAGTGCAGAGACAGTGAATCAGCCCCAGCATTTT. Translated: CSAETVNQPQHF.

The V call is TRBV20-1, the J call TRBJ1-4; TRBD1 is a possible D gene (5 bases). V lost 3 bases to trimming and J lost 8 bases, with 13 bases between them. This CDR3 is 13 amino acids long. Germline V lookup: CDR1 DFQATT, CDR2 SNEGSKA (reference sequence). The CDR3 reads CSASTEGAEKLFF. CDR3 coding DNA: TGCAGTGCTAGCACAGAAGGGGCAGAAAAACTGTTTTTT.

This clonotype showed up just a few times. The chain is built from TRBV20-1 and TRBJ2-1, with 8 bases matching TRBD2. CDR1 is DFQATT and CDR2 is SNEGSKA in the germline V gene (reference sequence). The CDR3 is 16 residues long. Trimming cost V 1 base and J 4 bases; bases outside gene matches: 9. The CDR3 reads CSARGRSGSSYNEQFF. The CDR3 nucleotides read TGCAGTGCTAGAGGACGGAGCGGGAGCTCGTACAATGAGCAGTTCTTC.

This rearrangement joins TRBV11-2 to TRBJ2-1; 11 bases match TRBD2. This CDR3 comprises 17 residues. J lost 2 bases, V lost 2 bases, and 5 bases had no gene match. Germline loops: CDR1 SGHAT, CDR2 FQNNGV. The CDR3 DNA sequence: TGTGCCAGCAGCTTATTAGCGGGAGGGCCCGCCTACAATGAGCAGTTCTTC. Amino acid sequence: CASSLLAGGPAYNEQFF.

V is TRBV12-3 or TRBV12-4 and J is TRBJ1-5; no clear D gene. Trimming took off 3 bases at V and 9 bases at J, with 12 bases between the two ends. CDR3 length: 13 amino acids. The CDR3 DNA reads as TGTGCCAGCAGTTTCGAGAAGCTCGGGCCCCAGCATTTT. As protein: CASSFEKLGPQHF.

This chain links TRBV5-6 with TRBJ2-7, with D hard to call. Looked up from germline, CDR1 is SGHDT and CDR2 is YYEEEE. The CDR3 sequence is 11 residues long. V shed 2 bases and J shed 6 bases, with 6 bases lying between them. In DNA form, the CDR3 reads TGTGCCAGCAGCTTCCACTCCGAGCAGTACTTC. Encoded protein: CASSFHSEQYF.

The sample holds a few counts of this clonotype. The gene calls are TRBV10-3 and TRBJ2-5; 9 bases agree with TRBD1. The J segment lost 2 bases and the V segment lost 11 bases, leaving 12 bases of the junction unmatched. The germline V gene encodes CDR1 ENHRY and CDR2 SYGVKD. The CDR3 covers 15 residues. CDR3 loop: CASSRDRALQETQYF. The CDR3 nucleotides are TGTGCCTCCAGCAGGGACAGGGCGCTACAAGAGACCCAGTACTTC.

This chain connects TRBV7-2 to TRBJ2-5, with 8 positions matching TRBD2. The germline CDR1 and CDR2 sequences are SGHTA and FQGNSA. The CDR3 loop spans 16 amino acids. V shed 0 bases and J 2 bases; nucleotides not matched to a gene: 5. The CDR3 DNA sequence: TGTGCCAGCAGCTTAGCGTTGGCGGGGGGTCAAGAGACCCAGTACTTC. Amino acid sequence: CASSLALAGGQETQYF.

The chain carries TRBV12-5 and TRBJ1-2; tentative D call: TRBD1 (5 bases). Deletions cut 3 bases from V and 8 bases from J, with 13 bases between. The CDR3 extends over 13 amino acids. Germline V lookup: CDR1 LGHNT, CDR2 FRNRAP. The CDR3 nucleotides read TGTGCTAGTGGTTTCCTGTTGGGGGTCGGCTACACCTTC. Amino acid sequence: CASGFLLGVGYTF.

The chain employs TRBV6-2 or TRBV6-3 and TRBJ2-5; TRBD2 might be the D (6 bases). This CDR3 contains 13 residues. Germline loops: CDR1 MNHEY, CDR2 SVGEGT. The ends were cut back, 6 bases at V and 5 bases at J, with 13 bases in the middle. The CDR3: CASRQLALETQYF. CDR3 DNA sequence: TGTGCCAGCAGGCAACTAGCATTGGAGACCCAGTACTTC.

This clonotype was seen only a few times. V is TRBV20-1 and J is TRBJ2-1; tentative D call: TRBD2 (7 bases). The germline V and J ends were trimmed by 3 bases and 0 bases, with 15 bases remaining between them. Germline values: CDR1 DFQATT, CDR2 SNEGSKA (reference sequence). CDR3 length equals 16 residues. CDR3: CSASGGPTNSYNEQFF. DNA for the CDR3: TGCAGTGCTAGCGGGGGGCCTACCAACTCCTACAATGAGCAGTTCTTC.

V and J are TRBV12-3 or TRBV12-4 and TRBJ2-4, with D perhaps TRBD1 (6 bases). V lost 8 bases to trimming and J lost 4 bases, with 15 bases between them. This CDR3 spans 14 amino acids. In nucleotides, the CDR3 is TGTGCCAGCCGCAGGGACATATCGAAAAACATTCAGTACTTC. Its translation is CASRRDISKNIQYF.

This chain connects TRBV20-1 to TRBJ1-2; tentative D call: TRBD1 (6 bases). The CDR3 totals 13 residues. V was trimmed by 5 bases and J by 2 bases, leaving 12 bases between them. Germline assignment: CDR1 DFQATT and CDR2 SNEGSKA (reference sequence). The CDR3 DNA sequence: TGCAGTGCTCCCGGACAGTTCAACTATGGCTACACCTTC. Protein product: CSAPGQFNYGYTF.

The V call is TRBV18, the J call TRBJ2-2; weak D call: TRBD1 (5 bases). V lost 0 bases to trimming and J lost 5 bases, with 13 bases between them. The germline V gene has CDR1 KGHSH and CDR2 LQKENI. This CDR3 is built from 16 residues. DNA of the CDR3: TGTGCCAGCTCACCACCGCAGGGCTCGGTGACCGGGGAGCTGTTTTTT. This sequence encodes CASSPPQGSVTGELFF.